These 23 T cell receptor beta chains originate from one sample sequenced in a study of cytomegalovirus exposure and HLA in healthy donors. PCR primers comprised 60 Vbeta and 13 Jbeta primers. Method: immunoSEQ multiplex PCR; TCRdb's copy keeps in-frame clones and lacks some. The sample records under 150,000 clones, 80% being singletons. Source material: PBMCs. These receptor sequences come from a man in his fifties or sixties in good health and CMV-seronegative.

The J gene is TRBJ2-3, the V gene TRBV2; 8 positions agree with TRBD1. This CDR3 spans 13 amino acids. Germline CDR1 is SNHLY and CDR2 is FYNNEI. Trimming removed 6 bases from V and 3 bases from J; junction bases left unmatched: 2. CDR3 sequence: CASRGQGTDTQYF. In DNA, the CDR3 is TGTGCCAGCAGAGGACAGGGAACAGATACGCAGTATTTT.

The rearrangement links TRBV4-1 to TRBJ2-7, with TRBD2 identical over 7 bases. This CDR3 spans 13 amino acids. The V gene end was trimmed by 3 bases and the J gene end by 6 bases; junction bases not matched to a gene: 5. Germline V gene data show CDR1 as MGHRA and CDR2 as YSYEKL. CDR3 protein: CASSQREGTEQYF. CDR3 nucleotide sequence: TGCGCCAGCAGCCAGAGGGAGGGGACCGAGCAGTACTTC.

The chain is built from TRBV11-1 and TRBJ2-5; D call uncertain. This CDR3 region has 11 residues. Germline values: CDR1 SGHAT, CDR2 FQDESV (reference sequence). V lost 5 bases, J lost 2 bases, and 3 bases lay in between. The CDR3 region is CASSLQETQYF. DNA for the CDR3: TGTGCCAGCAGCCTTCAAGAGACCCAGTACTTC.

The V and J genes are TRBV15 and TRBJ2-5, with a tentative D call TRBD2 (6 bases). CDR1 is LNHNV, CDR2 YYDKDF, per germline (reference sequence). V was cut by 1 base and J by 3 bases, with 12 bases left in between. This CDR3 contains 15 residues. The CDR3 loop reads CATSRARGGKETQYF. The CDR3 DNA reads as TGTGCCACCAGCAGAGCGCGGGGCGGGAAAGAGACCCAGTACTTC.

This chain links TRBV19 with TRBJ1-2; D is ambiguous. V gave up 6 bases and J gave up 2 bases, with 16 bases separating them. Germline loops: CDR1 LNHDA, CDR2 SQIVND (reference sequence). CDR3 length: 15 amino acids. Here the CDR3 reads CASRGPPRENYGYTF. The CDR3 bases are TGTGCCAGTAGGGGCCCCCCCCGCGAGAACTATGGCTACACCTTC.

The gene calls are TRBV6-5 and TRBJ2-7; 10 positions agree with TRBD1. Germline-derived CDR1 and CDR2 are MNHEY and SVGAGI. Trimming cost V 6 bases and J 6 bases; bases outside gene matches: 8. The CDR3 consists of 14 residues. The CDR3 DNA is TGTGCCAGCAGGCAAGGGACAGGGGCTCCCGAGCAGTACTTC. Protein: CASRQGTGAPEQYF.

V gene TRBV30 combines with J gene TRBJ2-5; 8 nucleotides line up with TRBD1. The CDR3 covers 13 residues. V dropped 4 bases and J dropped 5; count of bases not matched to a gene: 6. Germline CDR1 GTSNPN, CDR2 SVGIG (reference sequence). In nucleotides, the CDR3 is TGTGCCTGGACCCAGGGGGCAGGGGAGACCCAGTACTTC. Its translation: CAWTQGAGETQYF.

This chain links TRBV7-3 with TRBJ2-6; unclear D gene. The CDR3 runs to 16 residues. V was clipped by 5 bases and J by 0 bases, with 11 bases between them. The germline CDR1 and CDR2 sequences are SGHTA and FQGTGA. CDR3 coding DNA: TGTGCCAGCAGCCATTCAACAAGCTCTGGGGCCAACGTCCTGACTTTC. Translated, it gives CASSHSTSSGANVLTF.

This rearrangement joins TRBV7-8 to TRBJ2-3; D perhaps matches TRBD1 (6 bases). Germline-derived CDR1 and CDR2 are SGHVS and FQNEAQ. The V end was cut by 1 base, the J end by 3 bases, with 14 bases between. The CDR3 covers 16 residues. CDR3 sequence: CASSLENRVRTDTQYF. Written as DNA, the CDR3 is TGTGCCAGCAGCTTAGAGAACAGGGTCAGGACAGATACGCAGTATTTT. Complete variable domain (other parts from reference TRBV7-8 and TRBJ2-3): GAGVSQSPRYKVAKRGQDVALRCDPISGHVSLFWYQQALGQGPEFLTYFQNEAQLDKSGLPSDRFFAERPEGSVSTLKIQRTQQEDSAVYLCASSLENRVRTDTQYFGPGTRLTVL.

This clone was seen once. The chain combines TRBV7-3 with TRBJ2-6, with 8 bases matching TRBD1. Trimming removed 5 bases from V and 2 bases from J; junction bases left unmatched: 8. The germline CDR1 and CDR2 sequences are SGHTA and FQGTGA. The CDR3 is made up of 17 amino acids. The CDR3 loop is CASSGGTGQPGANVLTF. The CDR3 DNA reads TGTGCCAGCAGCGGTGGGACAGGACAACCTGGGGCCAACGTCCTGACTTTC.

The genes are TRBV19 and TRBJ2-1; TRBD2 aligns across 7 bases. CDR3 size: 15 residues. Looked up from germline, CDR1 is LNHDA and CDR2 is SQIVND (reference sequence). V dropped 5 bases and J dropped 6; count of bases not matched to a gene: 10. The chain's CDR3 is CASSVSTGLGNEQFF. For the CDR3, the DNA is TGTGCCAGTAGTGTTAGCACCGGACTAGGCAATGAGCAGTTCTTC.

This clone was recorded once. This sequence joins TRBV12-5 and TRBJ1-1, with D tentatively TRBD1 (5 bases). Germline CDR1 reads LGHNT; CDR2 reads FRNRAP. This CDR3 contains 14 residues. The V and J ends lost 1 base and 1 base respectively, with 7 bases between them. The CDR3: CASGLGQGNTEAFF. In DNA, the CDR3 is TGTGCTAGTGGTTTGGGGCAGGGGAACACTGAAGCTTTCTTT.

This chain uses TRBV2 with TRBJ1-5; 7 bases fit TRBD1. Germline lookup yields CDR1 SNHLY and CDR2 FYNNEI. The CDR3 is made up of 15 amino acids. Trimming took 2 bases from V and 3 from J; bases not matched to a gene: 4. The CDR3 DNA reads as TGTGCCAGCAGTGAAATGGGGACAGTCAATCAGCCCCAGCATTTT. Translating gives CASSEMGTVNQPQHF. The full variable domain, completed using reference TRBV2 and TRBJ1-5, is EPEVTQTPSHQVTQMGQEVILRCVPISNHLYFYWYRQILGQKVEFLVSFYNNEISEKSEIFDDQFSVERPDGSNFTLKIRSTKLEDSAMYFCASSEMGTVNQPQHFGDGTRLSIL.

Of note for this clone: The same CDR3 also results from other DNA sequences found in this sample. The gene calls are TRBV30 and TRBJ1-5; 8 bases are shared with TRBD1. This CDR3 is built from 13 residues. From germline, CDR1 is GTSNPN and CDR2 SVGIG (reference sequence). Losses at the gene ends were 0 bases for V and 6 bases for J; bases not matched to a gene: 1. The CDR3 sequence is CAWSVQGVQPQHF. DNA for the CDR3: TGTGCCTGGAGTGTACAGGGGGTTCAGCCCCAGCATTTT.

V and J are TRBV28 and TRBJ2-3, with 13 bases lining up with TRBD2. The CDR3 consists of 15 residues. The junction had 7 bases not matched to a gene; V was cut back by 8 bases and J by 5 bases. The V gene's germline CDR1 is MDHEN and CDR2 SYDVKM. The CDR3 protein is CASSTSGGDRDTQYF. The CDR3 DNA follows: TGTGCCAGCTCTACTAGCGGGGGGGACAGAGATACGCAGTATTTT.

The rearrangement uses TRBV5-1 and TRBJ2-7; 9 positions agree with TRBD1. CDR1 and CDR2 from the germline V gene are SGHRS and YFSETQ. The CDR3 consists of 15 residues. The V and J ends lost 6 bases and 6 bases, in that order; junction bases with no gene match: 13. CDR3 sequence reads: CASTLPGQGGSEQYF. CDR3 bases: TGCGCCAGCACCTTACCGGGACAGGGTGGCTCCGAGCAGTACTTC.

This clone occurred once. The chain couples TRBV2 to TRBJ2-5; TRBD2 matches 7 bases. Germline V CDR1 and CDR2: SNHLY, FYNNEI. The CDR3 sequence is 13 residues long. V gave up 6 bases and J gave up 3 bases; unmatched junction bases: 4. For the CDR3, the DNA is TGTGCCAGCAGATCGGGAGGTGAAGAGACCCAGTACTTC. It translates to CASRSGGEETQYF.

The chain joins TRBV28 to TRBJ1-1; TRBD1 might be the D (5 bases). The CDR3 has 17 amino acids. The V end lost 4 bases, the J end lost 0 bases, and 18 bases lay between the germline ends. Per germline, CDR1 MDHEN and CDR2 SYDVKM. The CDR3 sequence is CASSSGPSPVMNTEAFF. The DNA of the CDR3 is TGTGCCAGCAGTTCAGGGCCCAGCCCTGTCATGAACACTGAAGCTTTCTTT.

The V call is TRBV2, the J call TRBJ1-5, with TRBD1 matching over 10 bases. The CDR3 covers 18 residues. The V gene's germline CDR1 is SNHLY and CDR2 FYNNEI. The J segment lost 2 bases and the V segment lost 6 bases, leaving 13 bases of the junction unmatched. In nucleotides, the CDR3 is TGTGCCAGCAGCCCAGGGACAGGGGCCCCCTTGGGCAATCAGCCCCAGCATTTT. Protein sequence: CASSPGTGAPLGNQPQHF.

This rearrangement joins TRBV9 to TRBJ2-1, with TRBD2 identical over 11 bases. CDR1 SGDLS and CDR2 YYNGEE come from the germline V gene. Trimming at V came to 4 bases and at J to 4 bases, leaving 7 bases not matched to a gene. This CDR3 spans 16 amino acids. CDR3 in DNA: TGTGCCAGCAGCCCAGGAGGGACTAGCGGTTACAATGAGCAGTTCTTC. It is translated as CASSPGGTSGYNEQFF.

This clone was detected once. V gene TRBV30 combines with J gene TRBJ1-3, with a weak D call TRBD1 (5 bases). The CDR3 sequence is 14 residues long. The germline V gene has CDR1 GTSNPN and CDR2 SVGIG (reference sequence). V lost 2 bases and J 4 bases, leaving 12 bases between the germline ends. The CDR3 DNA is TGTGCCTGGAGTAAAAGGGGCGGCGGAAACACCATATATTTT. It codes for CAWSKRGGGNTIYF.

This chain connects TRBV29-1 to TRBJ2-3; D is possibly TRBD2 (6 bases). Germline CDR1 and CDR2: SQVTM and ANQGSEA. CDR3 size: 14 residues. V was shortened by 5 bases and J by 0 bases, with 12 bases between the two germline ends. The CDR3 loop reads CSVWDSSSTDTQYF. CDR3 nucleotides: TGCAGCGTTTGGGACTCTTCTAGCACAGATACGCAGTATTTT.

This chain connects TRBV11-2 to TRBJ2-5; maybe TRBD1 (6 bases). The CDR3 sequence is 13 residues long. Germline V gives CDR1 SGHAT, CDR2 FQNNGV. V dropped 3 bases and J dropped 3 bases, with 8 bases sitting between them. The CDR3 DNA is TGTGCCAGCAGCTTCAGGGGCGAAGAGACCCAGTACTTC. Translation gives CASSFRGEETQYF.